A single sample gave rise to the 32 T cell receptor beta chains below, sequenced in a study of graft-versus-host responses after intestinal transplantation (dated by TCRdb to the early 2020s). For these receptors, no antigen is known. The sample's time point label, in plain terms: cells obtained before transplantation from donor or recipient. The library was generated by the immunoSEQ multiplex PCR assay. Here the immuneACCESS table is served through TCRdb, limited to in-frame sequences with V and J called. Missing clones are a known gap in these copies; in checked studies unresolved V genes cover under half, and the rest lacks a known reason. For this sample there are 96,000 or so clones; 80% to 95% appear just once. The top ten constitute around 0.17% of the sample. Source: unstimulated CD4+ T cells sorted from spleen or lymph node cells, taken before intestinal transplant. Receptors were obtained from a human donor who received an intestinal transplant.

This clone was detected once. This CDR3 reads CASSFTTSGNTIYF. The DNA for the CDR3 is TGTGCCAGTAGTTTTACAACCTCTGGAAACACCATATATTTT. The chain is built from TRBV19 and TRBJ1-3; D gene uncertain. CDR1 LNHDA and CDR2 SQIVND come from the germline V gene (reference sequence). This CDR3 contains 14 residues. Deletions cut 5 bases from V and 0 bases from J, with 8 bases between.

The chain is built from TRBV9 and TRBJ2-7; a weak D match, TRBD2 (5 bases). The CDR3 contains 16 residues. Looked up from germline, CDR1 is SGDLS and CDR2 is YYNGEE. Between the trimmed V and J ends, which lost 0 bases and 0 bases, there was a span of 13 bases. CDR3 coding DNA: TGTGCCAGCAGCGTAGGTCGGGGAAGACCCTCCTACGAGCAGTACTTC. It specifies CASSVGRGRPSYEQYF.

This clone came up once. The chain carries TRBV9 and TRBJ2-7; no firm D call. V lost 0 bases, J lost 2 bases, and 9 bases lay in between. This CDR3 is 14 amino acids long. Germline assignment: CDR1 SGDLS and CDR2 YYNGEE. The CDR3 bases are TGTGCCAGCAGCGTAGGTAGCCCAGCCTACGAGCAGTACTTC. Translating gives CASSVGSPAYEQYF. Drawing the rest from reference TRBV9 and TRBJ2-7, the complete variable domain is DSGVTQTPKHLITATGQRVTLRCSPRSGDLSVYWYQQSLDQGLQFLIQYYNGEERAKGNILERFSAQQFPDLHSELNLSSLELGDSALYFCASSVGSPAYEQYFGPGTRLTVT.

This clone was seen just once. The chain joins TRBV7-2 to TRBJ2-7, with D possibly matching TRBD2 (5 bases). Between the trimmed V and J ends, which lost 1 base and 3 bases, there was a span of 10 bases. Germline CDR1 and CDR2: SGHTA and FQGNSA. This CDR3 is built from 14 residues. DNA for the CDR3: TGTGCCAGCAGCTTAGGTGGGAGTTTCTACGAGCAGTACTTC. It codes for CASSLGGSFYEQYF.

V and J are TRBV5-1 and TRBJ2-3; D not resolved. This CDR3 region has 11 residues. Trimming stripped 3 bases from V and 4 bases from J, with 3 bases between. Germline assignment: CDR1 SGHRS and CDR2 YFSETQ. Here the CDR3 reads CASSSSDTQYF. The DNA of the CDR3 is TGCGCCAGCAGCTCGTCAGATACGCAGTATTTT.

The chain links TRBV5-1 to TRBJ2-3, with TRBD1 identical over 8 bases. The germline V gene has CDR1 SGHRS and CDR2 YFSETQ. After removal of 1 base from V and 2 bases from J, the junction contained 12 bases not matched to a gene. This CDR3 contains 18 residues. CDR3 bases: TGCGCCAGCAGCTTGCAAACCCTCAGGACAGGGTACACAGATACGCAGTATTTT. Translated, it gives CASSLQTLRTGYTDTQYF.

The chain uses TRBV9 and TRBJ2-1; possible D gene TRBD1, 6 bases. Germline V gene data show CDR1 as SGDLS and CDR2 as YYNGEE. V lost 3 bases and J lost 3, with 16 bases in between. This CDR3 spans 16 amino acids. This CDR3 is CASSAQTGIYYNEQFF. The CDR3 DNA sequence: TGTGCCAGCAGCGCCCAAACAGGGATTTACTACAATGAGCAGTTCTTC. The full variable domain, rest sourced from reference TRBV9 and TRBJ2-1, is DSGVTQTPKHLITATGQRVTLRCSPRSGDLSVYWYQQSLDQGLQFLIQYYNGEERAKGNILERFSAQQFPDLHSELNLSSLELGDSALYFCASSAQTGIYYNEQFFGPGTRLTVL.

The chain is built from TRBV28 and TRBJ2-5; the match to TRBD2 covers 7 bases. CDR1 and CDR2 (germline): MDHEN, SYDVKM. The V and J ends lost 5 bases and 5 bases, in that order; junction bases with no gene match: 14. There are 16 residues in the CDR3. The CDR3 sequence is CASSPHQSGMLETQYF. The CDR3 region has the DNA TGTGCCAGCAGTCCCCATCAGAGCGGGATGCTCGAGACCCAGTACTTC.

A single count supports this clone. The rearrangement uses TRBV27 and TRBJ1-2, with 10 positions matching TRBD1. The trim removed 6 bases at V and 6 bases at J, leaving 10 bases unmatched. There are 15 residues in the CDR3. From germline, CDR1 is MNHEY and CDR2 SMNVEV (reference sequence). CDR3 sequence: CASRAEWTGGHGYTF. The CDR3 DNA follows: TGTGCCAGCAGGGCCGAGTGGACAGGGGGTCATGGCTACACCTTC.

This clone was seen once. The V and J genes are TRBV2 and TRBJ1-2, with D possibly TRBD1 on 5 matching bases. Germline CDR1 SNHLY, CDR2 FYNNEI. V dropped 3 bases and J dropped 7 bases, with 15 bases sitting between them. The CDR3 spans 14 residues. CDR3 sequence: CASSDIVTASGYTF. The CDR3 nucleotides read TGTGCCAGCAGTGATATAGTGACAGCGAGTGGCTACACCTTC. The complete variable domain, with remaining parts taken from reference TRBV2 and TRBJ1-2, reads EPEVTQTPSHQVTQMGQEVILRCVPISNHLYFYWYRQILGQKVEFLVSFYNNEISEKSEIFDDQFSVERPDGSNFTLKIRSTKLEDSAMYFCASSDIVTASGYTFGSGTRLTVV.

The J gene is TRBJ1-3, the V gene TRBV19; TRBD1 agrees at 7 bases. This CDR3 comprises 15 residues. V shed 6 bases, J shed 2 bases, and the junction held 7 bases outside the gene matches. Germline V gene data show CDR1 as LNHDA and CDR2 as SQIVND (reference sequence). The chain's CDR3 is CASRVNTGAGNTIYF. DNA for the CDR3: TGTGCCAGTAGGGTCAATACAGGGGCTGGAAACACCATATATTTT. Combining the CDR3 with reference TRBV19 and TRBJ1-3 gives the whole variable domain DGGITQSPKYLFRKEGQNVTLSCEQNLNHDAMYWYRQDPGQGLRLIYYSQIVNDFQKGDIAEGYSVSREKKESFPLTVTSAQKNPTAFYLCASRVNTGAGNTIYFGEGSWLTVV.

This chain joins TRBV4-2 and TRBJ2-6; D gene ambiguous. Trimming took 0 bases from V and 2 from J, leaving 8 bases between them. Germline V gene lookup returns CDR1 LGHNA and CDR2 YNFKEQ. This CDR3 has 16 amino acids. CDR3 residues: CASSQDRAPGANVLTF. CDR3 bases: TGTGCCAGCAGCCAAGATCGCGCCCCTGGGGCCAACGTCCTGACTTTC.

This sequence joins TRBV2 and TRBJ2-7; D uncertain. Per germline, CDR1 SNHLY and CDR2 FYNNEI. Trimming removed 6 bases at V and 0 bases at J, with 6 bases between. The CDR3 extends over 12 amino acids. The CDR3 sequence is CASRQLSYEQYF. CDR3 coding DNA: TGTGCCAGCAGGCAACTCTCCTACGAGCAGTACTTC.

The chain links TRBV19 to TRBJ2-5; D unclear. In germline, CDR1 is LNHDA, CDR2 SQIVND (reference sequence). The CDR3 loop spans 18 amino acids. V was trimmed by 1 base and J by 0 bases, leaving 18 bases between them. CDR3: CASSIGGPSVGYQETQYF. CDR3 sequence (DNA): TGTGCCAGTAGTATAGGTGGCCCCTCTGTGGGCTACCAAGAGACCCAGTACTTC.

This clone appeared a single time. The V gene is TRBV7-9, the J gene TRBJ2-3, with 7 bases fitting TRBD2. The V segment lost 5 bases and the J segment 2 bases; nucleotides outside the gene matches: 7. The CDR3 loop spans 15 amino acids. Germline-derived CDR1 and CDR2 are SEHNR and FQNEAQ (reference sequence). In DNA, the CDR3 is TGTGCCAGCAGCCCCAGCGGGATGTACACAGATACGCAGTATTTT. Encoded protein: CASSPSGMYTDTQYF.

V usage is TRBV19 and J usage is TRBJ2-7; TRBD1 matches at 9 bases. CDR3 size: 15 residues. V lost 6 bases to trimming and J lost 4 bases; unmatched junction nucleotides: 10. The germline V gene has CDR1 LNHDA and CDR2 SQIVND (reference sequence). CDR3 in amino acids: CASSKTGTGRYEQYF. In nucleotides, the CDR3 is TGTGCCAGTAGCAAAACCGGGACAGGGCGATACGAGCAGTACTTC.

Notes on this clone: The junction differs from germline at one of its ends, possibly a read error. Other DNA sequences in this specimen translate into the identical CDR3. This rearrangement joins TRBV4-3 to TRBJ2-7; 9 bases are shared with TRBD1. Germline CDR1 LGHNA, CDR2 YSLEER. This CDR3 is built from 15 residues. The CDR3 protein is CASLPVDRGTYEQYF. For the CDR3, the DNA is TGCGCCAGCCTTCCCGTGGACAGGGGTACCTACGAGCAGTACTTT.

The V call is TRBV19, the J call TRBJ2-1; 12 bases agree with TRBD2. V lost 3 bases and J lost 8; bases outside the gene matches: 11. The length of the CDR3 is 17 residues. Germline CDR1 is LNHDA and CDR2 is SQIVND (reference sequence). CDR3 residues: CASSILAGGIFIYEQFF. Written as DNA, the CDR3 is TGTGCCAGTAGTATCCTAGCGGGAGGGATATTCATCTATGAGCAGTTCTTC.

The chain has TRBV15 and TRBJ2-2; 12 nucleotides align to TRBD2. J was trimmed by 0 bases and V by 5 bases; bases with no gene match: 7. The CDR3 is made up of 18 amino acids. The V gene's germline CDR1 is LNHNV and CDR2 YYDKDF (reference sequence). The DNA for the CDR3 is TGTGCCACCAGCGGAGCGCTAGCGGGAGGGGCGAACACCGGGGAGCTGTTTTTT. The encoded protein is CATSGALAGGANTGELFF.

In DNA, the CDR3 is TGTGCCAGCAGCTTGAGGACAAACCGGGACAGCTCCTACGAGCAGTACTTC. It codes for CASSLRTNRDSSYEQYF. The V gene is TRBV5-8, the J gene TRBJ2-7, with 7 bases identical to TRBD1. The CDR3 length is 17 residues. Germline V gene data show CDR1 as SGHTS and CDR2 as YDEGEE. J was trimmed by 0 bases and V by 1 base; bases with no gene match: 10.

V gene TRBV6-6 combines with J gene TRBJ1-2; the match to TRBD1 covers 8 bases. The CDR3 has 15 residues. Trimming took 0 bases from V and 5 from J; bases not matched to a gene: 5. Germline V gene lookup returns CDR1 MNHNY and CDR2 SVGAGI (reference sequence). The CDR3 bases are TGTGCCAGCAGTTACTCGGACAGGGCCATATATGGCTACACCTTC. The encoded protein is CASSYSDRAIYGYTF.

The gene calls are TRBV5-4 and TRBJ1-3; 7 bases line up with TRBD1. Germline V CDR1 and CDR2: SGHNT, YYREEE (reference sequence). V dropped 0 bases and J dropped 1; count of bases not matched to a gene: 7. The CDR3 contains 17 residues. CDR3 coding DNA: TGTGCCAGCAGCTTGGGAGGCAGGGGGGAATCTGGAAACACCATATATTTT. This gives the protein CASSLGGRGESGNTIYF.

The genes are TRBV5-6 and TRBJ2-7; D is unresolved. Trimming removed 5 bases at V and 2 bases at J, with 20 bases between. CDR1 and CDR2 (germline): SGHDT, YYEEEE. This CDR3 is built from 16 residues. The chain's CDR3 is CASSRLGGSRTYEQYF. The CDR3, as DNA: TGTGCCAGCAGTAGGTTAGGCGGCAGTCGTACCTACGAGCAGTACTTC.

CDR3 loop: CASSTTRSGANVLTF. For the CDR3, the DNA is TGTGCCAGCAGCACAACTAGATCTGGGGCCAACGTCCTGACTTTC. The genes are TRBV5-5 and TRBJ2-6, with a weak D call TRBD2 (5 bases). The CDR3 has 15 residues. Germline V gives CDR1 SGHKS, CDR2 YYEKEE (reference sequence). V lost 4 bases, J lost 1 base, and 9 bases lay in between.

The V gene is TRBV10-3, the J gene TRBJ2-7; weak D call: TRBD1 (5 bases). Germline V gene lookup returns CDR1 ENHRY and CDR2 SYGVKD. V was clipped by 7 bases and J by 4 bases, with 11 bases between them. The CDR3 is made up of 12 amino acids. Here the CDR3 reads CAIMSAGYEQYF. CDR3 coding DNA: TGTGCCATCATGTCCGCAGGGTACGAGCAGTACTTC.

In this sample, this clone turned up once. CDR3 coding DNA: TGTGCCAGCAGCCCGACAGGGGCAGAGACCCAGTACTTC. Protein: CASSPTGAETQYF. The genes are TRBV9 and TRBJ2-5, with 8 bases matching TRBD1. V dropped 4 bases and J dropped 4; count of bases not matched to a gene: 3. The length of the CDR3 is 13 residues. Looked up from germline, CDR1 is SGDLS and CDR2 is YYNGEE.

This chain joins TRBV5-3 and TRBJ1-2; 10 bases align to TRBD1. TRBV5-3 is an ORF, and what it does is uncertain. V shed 4 bases, J shed 8 bases, and the junction held 8 bases outside the gene matches. CDR3 length: 14 residues. This chain's CDR3 is CARSLGTGVRGYTF. DNA for the CDR3: TGTGCCAGAAGCCTCGGGACAGGGGTGCGCGGCTACACCTTC.

The rearrangement joins TRBV28 to TRBJ2-7; D is unclear. The V end lost 2 bases, the J end lost 2 bases, and 7 bases lay between the germline ends. The CDR3 has 13 residues. In germline, CDR1 is MDHEN, CDR2 SYDVKM. The DNA of the CDR3 is TGTGCCAGCAGTTTACAGGCCCCCTACGAGCAGTACTTC. Encoded protein: CASSLQAPYEQYF. The whole variable domain, remainder taken from reference TRBV28 and TRBJ2-7, is DVKVTQSSRYLVKRTGEKVFLECVQDMDHENMFWYRQDPGLGLRLIYFSYDVKMKEKGDIPEGYSVSREKKERFSLILESASTNQTSMYLCASSLQAPYEQYFGPGTRLTVT.

Note on this clone: Mismatch with germline at one junction end may stem from a read error. The genes are TRBV7-2 and TRBJ1-1; D ambiguous. Germline V gives CDR1 SGHTA, CDR2 FQGNSA. CDR3 length equals 11 residues. For the CDR3, the DNA is TGTGCCAGCAGCTCGGTTGGTGGGCCGAGCTTT. Protein: CASSSVGGPSF.

The chain combines TRBV7-2 with TRBJ2-7, with a weak D call TRBD1 (6 bases). Trimming cost V 1 base and J 2 bases, with 9 bases left between them. CDR1 is SGHTA and CDR2 is FQGNSA in the germline V gene. The CDR3 consists of 14 residues. As DNA, the CDR3 is TGTGCCAGCAGCTTAGGGGGGACAACCTACGAGCAGTACTTC. Translation gives CASSLGGTTYEQYF.

This clone occurred once. The chain couples TRBV7-3 to TRBJ1-1; a possible D gene is TRBD1 (5 bases). V lost 4 bases and J lost 7, with 7 bases in between. Looked up from germline, CDR1 is SGHTA and CDR2 is FQGTGA. This CDR3 comprises 11 residues. This chain's CDR3 is CASSSGGEAFF. CDR3 in DNA: TGTGCCAGCAGCTCGGGGGGTGAAGCTTTCTTT.

The rearrangement joins TRBV2 to TRBJ1-1, with D possibly TRBD1 on 5 matching bases. Trimming left V 4 bases short and J 1 base short, with 7 bases between. Germline V gene data show CDR1 as SNHLY and CDR2 as FYNNEI. The CDR3 loop spans 13 amino acids. The CDR3 DNA sequence: TGTGCCAGCAGTGTTGGACAGAACACTGAAGCTTTCTTT. Protein: CASSVGQNTEAFF.